This paragraph reports one T cell receptor (beta chain). These data are taken from a study of blood T cell repertoires in COVID-19. In the study overall: Acute-phase and convalescent COVID-19 samples originated in the United States, Italy and Spain. The analysed material was cDNA or gDNA that came from T cells, B-cell-depleted T cells, or PBMCs.

The CDR3 runs to 15 residues. Germline V gene lookup returns CDR1 MNHEY and CDR2 SVGAGI. The germline V and J ends were trimmed by 4 bases and 6 bases, with 15 bases remaining between them. Authors' analysis steps: The authors estimated nucleated cell counts from reference gene primer amplification. Sequencing was performed with immunoSEQ multiplex PCR; in TCRdb, only in-frame clones are kept and a portion is missing. V and J calls and clone size are copied from that table; D and trimming were computed from the DNA. The table lists under 85,000 clones, roughly 88% of them singletons. The sequencing sample was made of peripheral blood. This clonotype originated in a man aged 70 or older with acute or convalescent COVID-19. The chain joins TRBV6-5 to TRBJ2-2, with a tentative D call TRBD1 (6 bases). The chain's CDR3 is CASSFPGTPPGELFF. In DNA, the CDR3 is TGTGCCAGCAGTTTCCCCGGGACACCTCCCGGGGAGCTGTTTTTT.